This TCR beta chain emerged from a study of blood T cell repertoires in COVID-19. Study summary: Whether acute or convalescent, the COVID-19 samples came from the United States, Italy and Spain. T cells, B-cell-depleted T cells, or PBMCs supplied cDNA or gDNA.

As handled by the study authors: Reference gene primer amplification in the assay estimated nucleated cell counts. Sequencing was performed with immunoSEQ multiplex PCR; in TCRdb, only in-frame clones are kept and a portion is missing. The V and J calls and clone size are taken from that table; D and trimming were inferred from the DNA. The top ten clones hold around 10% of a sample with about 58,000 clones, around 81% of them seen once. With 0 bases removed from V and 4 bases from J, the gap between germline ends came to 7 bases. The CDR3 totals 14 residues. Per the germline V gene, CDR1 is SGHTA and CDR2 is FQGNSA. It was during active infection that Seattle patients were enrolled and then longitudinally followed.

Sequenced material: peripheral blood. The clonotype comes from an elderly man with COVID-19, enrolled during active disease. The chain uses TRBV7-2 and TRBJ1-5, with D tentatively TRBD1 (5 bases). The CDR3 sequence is CASSLAPGNQPQHF. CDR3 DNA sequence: TGTGCCAGCAGCTTAGCCCCAGGGAATCAGCCCCAGCATTTT.